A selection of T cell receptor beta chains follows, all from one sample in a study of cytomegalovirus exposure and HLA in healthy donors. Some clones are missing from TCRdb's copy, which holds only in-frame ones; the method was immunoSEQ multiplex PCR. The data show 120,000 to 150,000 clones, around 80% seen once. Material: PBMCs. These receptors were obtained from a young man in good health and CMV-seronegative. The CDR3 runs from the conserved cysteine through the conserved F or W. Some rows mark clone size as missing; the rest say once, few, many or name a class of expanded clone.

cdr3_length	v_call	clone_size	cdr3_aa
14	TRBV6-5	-	CASSYVGGGTEAFF
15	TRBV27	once	CATSKGGLSNQPQHF
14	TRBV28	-	CASSPQGGDTEAFF
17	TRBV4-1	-	CASSQVPPGQLNSPLHF
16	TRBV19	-	CASRRDSKIRNQPQHF
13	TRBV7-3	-	CASSSTGDSEAFF
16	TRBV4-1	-	CASSQVGGNRPYEQYF
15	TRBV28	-	CASSPWTGTNEKLFF
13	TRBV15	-	CATSTGRGETQYF
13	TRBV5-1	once	CASSLWGGYGYTF
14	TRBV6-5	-	CASSPDRGNYGYTF
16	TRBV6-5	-	CASSYERGGAYNEQFF
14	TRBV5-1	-	CASSFGRGLYEQYF
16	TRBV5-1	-	CASSLSGGVGGNIQYF
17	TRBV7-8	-	CASMGEKGLKYNSPLHF
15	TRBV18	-	CASSPSPRGDQPQHF
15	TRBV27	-	CASSLRESGQETQYF
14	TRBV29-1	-	CSVRRQGGTSGYTF
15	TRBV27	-	CASSFSSANTGELFF
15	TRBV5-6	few	CASSLAGSLSYEQYF
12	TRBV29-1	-	CSVSGINQPQHF
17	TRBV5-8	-	CASSLGGTSGIQETQYF
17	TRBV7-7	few	CASSLWAAGGLNNEQFF
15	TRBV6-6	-	CASNAGGGARSEQYF
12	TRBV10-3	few	CAISDDGQPQHF
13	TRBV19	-	CASSPEDFDEQFF
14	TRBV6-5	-	CASSYGDTNQPQHF
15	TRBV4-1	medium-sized	CASSQETSSGYEQYF
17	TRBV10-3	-	CAISGGYSGTGKNTQYF
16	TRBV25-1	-	CASSPEGGVLFNGYTF
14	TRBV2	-	CASSEYPQGAPLHF
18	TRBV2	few	CASSEGAWRLDDTDTQYF
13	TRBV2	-	CARGQGGPYEQYF
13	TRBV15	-	CATRGSGTDTQYF
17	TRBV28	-	CASRLRGTGYSNQPQHF
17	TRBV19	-	CASTSASTGVFSTEAFF
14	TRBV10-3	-	CAIKGGTGDNEQFF
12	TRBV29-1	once	CSVVREGNEQFF
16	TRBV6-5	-	CASSYRGGAQNYGYTF
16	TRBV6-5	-	CASSYSGQGETYEQYF
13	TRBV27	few	CASRRGHSYEQYF
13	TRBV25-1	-	CASSSRGSGELFF
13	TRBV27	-	CASSLGGVGGYTF
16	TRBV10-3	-	CAISESMTGSNYGYTF
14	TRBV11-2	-	CASSPQRGLDTQYF
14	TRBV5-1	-	CASSKGDSFTEAFF
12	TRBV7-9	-	CSSSQGGEKLFF
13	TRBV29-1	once	CSVGPTPYNEQFF
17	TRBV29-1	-	CSSKSKGLAGGLDTQYF
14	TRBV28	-	CASSLAGGNEKLFF
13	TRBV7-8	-	CASSLQGFGEQFF
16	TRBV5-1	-	CASSPGAGGRYNEQFF
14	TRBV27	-	CASKRDRGRNEQFF